The following is a T cell receptor beta chain sequence with its context. What it binds is not known. Prior to sequencing, the ViraFEST assay stimulated PBMC with viral peptide pools, which expanded the antigen-specific CD4+ T cells. CD4+ T cell isolation took place after 10 days of culture. Participants were vaccinated with two doses of either the BNT162b2 or mRNA-1273 vaccine. A few million PBMC per well received about 10 IU/ml IL-2 and 8 to 10 ug/ml peptides in culture. Cells had half their medium changed to IL-2 medium on days 3 and 7. The source of the sample is a study of vaccination effects on CD4 cells after COVID-19. Study-wide findings and caveats: Of the vaccine-induced clones from healthy vaccinees, merely 1 of 255 recognized common cold coronaviruses as well. Few convalescent patients and no early post-infection timepoints were included in the study.

V was cut by 5 bases and J by 0 bases, with 14 bases left in between. The CDR3 has 16 residues. Germline CDR1 SEHNR, CDR2 FQNEAQ (reference sequence). The protocol was immunoSEQ multiplex PCR, while the TCRdb copy is restricted to in-frame clones and leaves out a portion. The top ten clones hold roughly 2% of a sample with about 64,000 clones, roughly 78% of them seen once. Source: CD4+ T cells from PBMCs cultured with HCoV-OC43 spike peptides, taken after COVID-19 vaccination. Stated subset: HCoV-OC43 spike overlapping peptide pool stimulation. The rearrangement joins TRBV7-9 to TRBJ2-1; D remains unclear. The source of this sequence is a human donor who received a COVID-19 vaccine. As DNA, the CDR3 is TGTGCCAGCAGCCCTACGCCGGTCAGCTCCTACAATGAGCAGTTCTTC. It translates to CASSPTPVSSYNEQFF.